These 6 T cell receptor beta chains share one sample of origin, sequenced in a study of cytomegalovirus exposure and HLA in healthy donors. Primers for the PCR totalled 60 Vbeta and 13 Jbeta. The data were produced by immunoSEQ multiplex PCR, yet TCRdb's version contains in-frame clones alone and is incomplete. The sample has about 160,000 clones; 65% to 85% are singletons. The specimen sequenced was PBMCs. The receptors were sampled from a woman in her thirties or forties in good health and CMV-seropositive.

The V gene is TRBV7-8, the J gene TRBJ2-5; 11 bases are shared with TRBD2. The CDR3 has 17 residues. Germline trimming cut 4 bases from V and 7 bases from J; bases unmatched to any gene: 14. Per germline, CDR1 SGHVS and CDR2 FQNEAQ. The CDR3 nucleotides read TGTGCCAGCAGCTCGCAGCGACTAGCGGGGCGGGCAGGGACCCAGTACTTC. It yields the protein CASSSQRLAGRAGTQYF.

The rearrangement uses TRBV5-1 and TRBJ2-7; possible D gene TRBD1, 5 bases. Looked up from germline, CDR1 is SGHRS and CDR2 is YFSETQ. The CDR3 totals 11 residues. The ends were cut back, 4 bases at V and 3 bases at J, with 5 bases in the middle. This CDR3 is CASSGHYEQYF. In nucleotides, the CDR3 is TGCGCCAGCAGCGGACACTACGAGCAGTACTTC. The whole variable domain, remainder taken from reference TRBV5-1 and TRBJ2-7, is KAGVTQTPRYLIKTRGQQVTLSCSPISGHRSVSWYQQTPGQGLQFLFEYFSETQRNKGNFPGRFSGRQFSNSRSEMNVSTLELGDSALYLCASSGHYEQYFGPGTRLTVT.

To note about this clone: One end of the junction fails to match germline, which may point to a read error. The rearrangement uses TRBV7-9 and TRBJ2-6; 14 bases fit TRBD2. The CDR3 has 19 residues. Looked up from germline, CDR1 is SEHNR and CDR2 is FQNEAQ (reference sequence). The CDR3 region has the DNA TGTTCCAGCACTTACGGGACTAGCGGGGGATACTCTGGGGCCAACGTCCTGACTTTC. It encodes CSSTYGTSGGYSGANVLTF.

This chain connects TRBV28 to TRBJ1-1; TRBD1 is a possible D gene (5 bases). The CDR3 runs to 15 residues. CDR1 is MDHEN and CDR2 is SYDVKM in the germline V gene. Deletions cut 6 bases from V and 6 bases from J, with 20 bases between. CDR3 in DNA: TGTGCCAGCAGAACAGGTGGCTTGACTGGATCTGAAGCTTTCTTT. It yields the protein CASRTGGLTGSEAFF.

The chain combines TRBV11-2 with TRBJ1-2, with TRBD1 matching 9 bases. The CDR3 loop spans 16 amino acids. Trimming at V came to 2 bases and at J to 2 bases, leaving 6 bases not matched to a gene. CDR1 is SGHAT and CDR2 is FQNNGV in the germline V gene. The CDR3 DNA reads as TGTGCCAGCAGCTTATCGAGGACAGGGGACAACTATGGCTACACCTTC. It codes for CASSLSRTGDNYGYTF.

The genes are TRBV5-1 and TRBJ1-1; TRBD1 matches 10 bases. The CDR3 runs 17 residues. Germline V gives CDR1 SGHRS, CDR2 YFSETQ. V shed 1 base and J 0 bases; nucleotides not matched to a gene: 6. The DNA of the CDR3 is TGCGCCAGCAGCTTGACCGGGACAGGGGAACTGAACACTGAAGCTTTCTTT. Encoded protein: CASSLTGTGELNTEAFF.